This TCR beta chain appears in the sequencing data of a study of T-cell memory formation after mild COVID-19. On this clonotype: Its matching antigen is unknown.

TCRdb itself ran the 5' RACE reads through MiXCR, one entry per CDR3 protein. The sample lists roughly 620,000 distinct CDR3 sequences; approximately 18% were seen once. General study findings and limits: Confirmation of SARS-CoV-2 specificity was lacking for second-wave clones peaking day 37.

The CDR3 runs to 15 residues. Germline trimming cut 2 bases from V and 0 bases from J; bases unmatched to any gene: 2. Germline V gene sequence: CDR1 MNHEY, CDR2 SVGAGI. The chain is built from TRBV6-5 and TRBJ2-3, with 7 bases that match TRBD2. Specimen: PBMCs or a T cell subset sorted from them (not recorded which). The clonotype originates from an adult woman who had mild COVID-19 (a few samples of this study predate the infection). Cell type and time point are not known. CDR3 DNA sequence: TGTGCCAGCAGTTACGGGCGGGGGAGCACAGATACGCAGTATTTT. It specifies CASSYGRGSTDTQYF.